In its sample, the clone carrying this TCR beta chain was seen many times. Its antigen remains unidentified. Amplification targeted TCR beta CDR3 regions from RNA transcripts. The HTBI set primed first-round TCR CDR3 RT-PCR. TCRdb redid the calling of the multiplex PCR reads with MiXCR, one entry per CDR3 protein. The table records about 400,000 distinct CDR3 sequences, around 13% of them present only once. The source of the sample is a study of T cells in Graves' hyperthyroidism and ophthalmopathy. General study findings and limits: Blood also carried most thyroid clonotypes expanded above 0.001. Ophthalmopathy was predicted by the model a median of roughly 6.6 months ahead of onset.

The germline V gene has CDR1 DFQATT and CDR2 SNEGSKA (reference sequence). CDR3 size: 13 residues. The ends were cut back, 4 bases at V and 5 bases at J, with 14 bases in the middle. Patients were excluded because of uncontrolled infection, other autoimmune disease, pregnancy or lactation. The chain couples TRBV20-1 to TRBJ1-2; D is ambiguous. Sequences were obtained from blood. This receptor was identified in a woman younger than 45 with Graves' ophthalmopathy. The CDR3 here is CSATRVTDYGYTF. CDR3 bases: TGCAGTGCTACCCGGGTGACCGATTATGGCTACACCTTC.